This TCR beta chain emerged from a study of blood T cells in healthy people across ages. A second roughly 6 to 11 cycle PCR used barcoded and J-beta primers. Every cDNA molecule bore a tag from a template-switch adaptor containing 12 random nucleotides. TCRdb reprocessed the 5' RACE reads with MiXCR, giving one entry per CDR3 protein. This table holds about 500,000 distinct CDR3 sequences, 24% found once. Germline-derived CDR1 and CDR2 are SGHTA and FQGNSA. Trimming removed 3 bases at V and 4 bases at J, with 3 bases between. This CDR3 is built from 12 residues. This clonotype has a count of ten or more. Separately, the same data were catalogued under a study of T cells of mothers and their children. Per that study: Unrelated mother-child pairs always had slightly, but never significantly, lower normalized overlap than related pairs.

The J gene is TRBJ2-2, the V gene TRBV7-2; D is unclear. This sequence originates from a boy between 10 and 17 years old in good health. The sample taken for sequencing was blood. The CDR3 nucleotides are TGTGCCAGCAGCTTCGTCACCGGGGAGCTGTTTTTT. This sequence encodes CASSFVTGELFF.